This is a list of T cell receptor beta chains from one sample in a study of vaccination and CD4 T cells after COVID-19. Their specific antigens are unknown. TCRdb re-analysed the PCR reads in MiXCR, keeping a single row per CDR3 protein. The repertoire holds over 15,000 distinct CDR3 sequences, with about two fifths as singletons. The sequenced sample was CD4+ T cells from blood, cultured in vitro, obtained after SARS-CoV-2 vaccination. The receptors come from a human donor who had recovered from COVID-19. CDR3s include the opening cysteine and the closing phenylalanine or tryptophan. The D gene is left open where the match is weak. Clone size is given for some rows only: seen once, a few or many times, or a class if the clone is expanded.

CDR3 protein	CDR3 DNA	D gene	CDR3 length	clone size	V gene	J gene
CASSPDSDPEKLFF	TGTGCCAGCTCACCGGACAGTGATCCAGAAAAACTGTTTTTT	-	14	-	TRBV18	TRBJ1-4
CSAWNQFNEQFF	TGCAGTGCTTGGAATCAATTCAATGAGCAGTTCTTC	-	12	few	TRBV20-1	TRBJ2-1
CSDKPGLAGGESYNEQFF	TGCAGCGACAAGCCGGGACTAGCGGGAGGGGAATCCTACAATGAGCAGTTCTTC	TRBD2	18	-	TRBV29-1	TRBJ2-1
CASREAGTGFFNGYTF	TGTGCCAGCAGGGAAGCCGGGACAGGGTTTTTTAATGGCTACACCTTC	TRBD1	16	-	TRBV28	TRBJ1-2
CSASGLTGNTIYF	TGCAGTGCTAGTGGGTTAACTGGAAACACCATATATTTT	-	13	few	TRBV20-1	TRBJ1-3
CASSDRGRTGNTIYF	TGTGCCAGCAGTGACAGGGGGCGGACTGGAAACACCATATATTTT	TRBD1	15	-	TRBV27	TRBJ1-3
CASARQGWLNTEAFF	TGTGCCTCCGCGAGACAGGGATGGCTGAACACTGAAGCTTTCTTT	TRBD1	15	-	TRBV2	TRBJ1-1
CASSTPRTGEFRDTQYF	TGTGCCAGCAGTACCCCTCGCACAGGGGAGTTTAGAGATACGCAGTATTTT	TRBD1	17	-	TRBV25-1	TRBJ2-3
CSASPSNQPQHF	TGCAGTGCTAGTCCCAGCAATCAGCCCCAGCATTTT	-	12	-	TRBV20-1	TRBJ1-5
CASSEALGRRQETQYF	TGTGCCAGCAGTGAAGCGCTTGGTCGACGGCAAGAGACCCAGTACTTC	-	16	-	TRBV2	TRBJ2-5
CASSYPSSEKLFF	TGTGCCAGCAGTTACCCCTCGTCTGAAAAACTGTTTTTT	-	13	-	TRBV6-2/TRBV6-3	TRBJ1-4
CASSQEGKTQYF	TGCGCCAGCAGTCAAGAGGGGAAGACCCAGTACTTC	-	12	-	TRBV23-1	TRBJ2-5
CARDRGPNTEAFF	TGTGCCAGGGACAGGGGTCCAAACACTGAAGCTTTCTTT	TRBD1	13	medium-sized	TRBV15	TRBJ1-1
CASSAEDTQYF	TGTGCCAGCAGCGCAGAGGATACGCAGTATTTT	-	11	-	TRBV19	TRBJ2-3
CASSTDPQGTEAFF	TGCGCCAGCAGCACGGATCCACAGGGCACTGAAGCTTTCTTT	-	14	-	TRBV5-1	TRBJ1-1
CASSQDLAVETQYF	TGCGCCAGCAGCCAAGATTTAGCGGTAGAGACCCAGTACTTC	-	14	few	TRBV4-3	TRBJ2-5
CASSLGFSGGYTF	TGTGCCAGCAGTTTAGGGTTTTCAGGGGGTTACACCTTC	TRBD1	13	-	TRBV28	TRBJ1-2
CASRTGTGRGYTF	TGTGCCAGCAGGACCGGGACAGGACGCGGCTACACCTTC	TRBD1	13	-	TRBV6-1	TRBJ1-2
CASSVDRSYVQYF	TGTGCCAGCAGTGTCGACAGGAGCTACGTGCAGTACTTC	-	13	-	TRBV6-1	TRBJ2-7
CAISESSFRLPRGEQYF	TGTGCCATCAGTGAGTCGAGCTTTAGGCTTCCCCGCGGCGAGCAGTACTTC	-	17	-	TRBV10-3	TRBJ2-7